This is a list of T cell receptor beta chains from one sample in a study of identical twins. Each CDR3 protein is one row after TCRdb ran MiXCR on the 5' RACE reads. In the table there are some 690,000 distinct CDR3 sequences, around 20% of which are singletons. Another study also made use of these data, one on T cells expressing NK-cell markers.

Sequencing was done on a sample of PBMCs. These receptors all stem from a woman younger than 30 in good health. The CDR3 runs from the conserved cysteine through the conserved F or W. The order of the fields is CDR3 length, J gene, clone size, D gene, V gene, CDR3 DNA, CDR3 protein. The D gene is left open where the match is weak. Clone size is shown for a subset of rows, as once, few, many or a class of expanded clone.

len: 14
j_gene: TRBJ2-5
abundance: -
d_gene: TRBD2
v_gene: TRBV20-1
CDR3nt: TGCAGTGCTAGGGCCAGCGGGGGGGTAGTGACCCAGTACTTC
CDR3aa: CSARASGGVVTQYF

len: 12
j_gene: TRBJ1-5
abundance: -
d_gene: TRBD1
v_gene: TRBV20-1
CDR3nt: TGCAGTGCTAAGACAGGGAATCAGCCCCAGCATTTT
CDR3aa: CSAKTGNQPQHF

len: 13
j_gene: TRBJ2-3
abundance: few
d_gene: TRBD2
v_gene: TRBV20-1
CDR3nt: TGCAGTGTTCTAGCGGGACGCGCAGATACGCAGTATTTT
CDR3aa: CSVLAGRADTQYF

len: 15
j_gene: TRBJ2-3
abundance: -
d_gene: -
v_gene: TRBV27
CDR3nt: TGTGCCAGCAGTTTTATTCGGGACCCGGTCAATACGCAGTATTTT
CDR3aa: CASSFIRDPVNTQYF

len: 15
j_gene: TRBJ2-2
abundance: few
d_gene: -
v_gene: TRBV12-3/TRBV12-4
CDR3nt: TGTGCCGGACGGTCCCCAGGGTCGAACACCGGGGAGCTGTTTTTT
CDR3aa: CAGRSPGSNTGELFF

len: 15
j_gene: TRBJ2-1
abundance: few
d_gene: TRBD1
v_gene: TRBV9
CDR3nt: TGTGCCAGCAGCGTAGAAGGGGGCGCTCATAATGAGCAGTTCTTC
CDR3aa: CASSVEGGAHNEQFF

len: 15
j_gene: TRBJ2-2
abundance: few
d_gene: -
v_gene: TRBV20-1
CDR3nt: TGCAGTGCTAGGAAGGAGGGGGCGAACACCGGGGAGCTGTTTTTT
CDR3aa: CSARKEGANTGELFF

len: 13
j_gene: TRBJ1-2
abundance: few
d_gene: -
v_gene: TRBV20-1
CDR3nt: TGCAGTGCCGTGGGCGCCTCTAACTATGGCTACACCTTC
CDR3aa: CSAVGASNYGYTF

len: 13
j_gene: TRBJ2-1
abundance: few
d_gene: -
v_gene: TRBV12-3/TRBV12-4
CDR3nt: TGTGCCAGCATCTTGACAGGGGAGGGAGAGCAGTTCTTC
CDR3aa: CASILTGEGEQFF

len: 14
j_gene: TRBJ2-2
abundance: -
d_gene: -
v_gene: TRBV19
CDR3nt: TGTGCCAGTAGTATTCTGGGTAGTCCCGGGGAGCTGTTTTTT
CDR3aa: CASSILGSPGELFF

len: 13
j_gene: TRBJ2-7
abundance: -
d_gene: TRBD1
v_gene: TRBV5-1
CDR3nt: TGCGCCAGCAGCGAGACGTACAGGGGAAGGCAGTACTTC
CDR3aa: CASSETYRGRQYF

len: 15
j_gene: TRBJ2-4
abundance: -
d_gene: -
v_gene: TRBV7-9
CDR3nt: TGTGCCAGCAGCTCTAGGGACATAGCCAAAAACATTCAGTACTTC
CDR3aa: CASSSRDIAKNIQYF

len: 14
j_gene: TRBJ1-2
abundance: -
d_gene: -
v_gene: TRBV3-1
CDR3nt: TGTGCCAGCAGCCAGTTGACAGAGAACTATGGCTACACCTTC
CDR3aa: CASSQLTENYGYTF

len: 16
j_gene: TRBJ1-1
abundance: few
d_gene: -
v_gene: TRBV13
CDR3nt: TGTGCCAGCAGCTTATATGGACGAATGGTGAACACTGAAGCTTTCTTT
CDR3aa: CASSLYGRMVNTEAFF

len: 12
j_gene: TRBJ2-1
abundance: -
d_gene: -
v_gene: TRBV6-5
CDR3nt: TGTGCCAGCAGTTATACGGACGGTGAGCAGTTCTTC
CDR3aa: CASSYTDGEQFF

len: 16
j_gene: TRBJ2-1
abundance: -
d_gene: -
v_gene: TRBV20-1
CDR3nt: TGCAGTGCTAGAGACCCGCGGGACGCCTCCTACAATGAGCAGTTCTTC
CDR3aa: CSARDPRDASYNEQFF

len: 15
j_gene: TRBJ2-5
abundance: few
d_gene: TRBD2
v_gene: TRBV20-1
CDR3nt: TGCAGTGCAACATTAGCGGGGGGGATGTGGGAGACCCAGTACTTC
CDR3aa: CSATLAGGMWETQYF

len: 14
j_gene: TRBJ1-1
abundance: few
d_gene: -
v_gene: TRBV5-1
CDR3nt: TGCGCCAGCAGCGTCGGGACGGAGGCTACTGAAGCTTTCTTT
CDR3aa: CASSVGTEATEAFF

len: 13
j_gene: TRBJ2-1
abundance: -
d_gene: -
v_gene: TRBV7-9
CDR3nt: TGTGCCAGCAGCTTAGCCCCCGCTCTTGAGCAGTTCTTC
CDR3aa: CASSLAPALEQFF

len: 16
j_gene: TRBJ2-5
abundance: -
d_gene: TRBD1
v_gene: TRBV12-3/TRBV12-4
CDR3nt: TGTGCCAGCAGGGAGGCAGGGACAGGGGGCCAAGAGACCCAGTACTTC
CDR3aa: CASREAGTGGQETQYF

len: 15
j_gene: TRBJ1-2
abundance: few
d_gene: -
v_gene: TRBV20-1
CDR3nt: TGCAGTGCTAGTCGTAACAGAGAAACTAACTATGGCTACACCTTC
CDR3aa: CSASRNRETNYGYTF

len: 15
j_gene: TRBJ1-6
abundance: -
d_gene: TRBD1
v_gene: TRBV20-1
CDR3nt: TGCAGTGCAGGCAGGGGGATCTCCTATAATTCACCCCTCCACTTT
CDR3aa: CSAGRGISYNSPLHF

len: 13
j_gene: TRBJ2-5
abundance: few
d_gene: -
v_gene: TRBV20-1
CDR3nt: TGCAGTGCCTGGACTAATATGGGGGAGACCCAGTACTTC
CDR3aa: CSAWTNMGETQYF